The clone carrying this TCR beta chain was found once. Antigen specificity is unknown. This record comes from a study of cytomegalovirus exposure and HLA in healthy donors. Findings of the study overall: Being productive about 87% or about 30% of the time was typical of most TCR beta V segments in an earlier analysis. An analysis that came later showed most CMV-associated TCR beta chains appearing HLA-restricted.

This PCR relied on a set of 60 Vbeta primers and 13 Jbeta primers. Generated by immunoSEQ multiplex PCR, the TCRdb table keeps only in-frame clones and is missing some. In the table there are about 150,000 clones, 80% of which are singletons. This CDR3 has 15 amino acids. In germline, CDR1 is KGHSH, CDR2 LQKENI. Trimming pared 1 base from V and 0 bases from J, leaving 9 bases between. The rearrangement links TRBV18 to TRBJ1-1; D remains unclear. Sequencing was done on a sample of PBMCs. The clonotype was recovered from a male donor in good health and CMV-seropositive. The CDR3 is CASSPLNRVNTEAFF. The CDR3 DNA follows: TGTGCCAGCTCACCACTTAACCGCGTGAACACTGAAGCTTTCTTT.